What follows describes a single T cell receptor beta chain. In its sample, this clone was seen once. Its cognate antigen has yet to be identified. Per-base qualities were not stored, and no clone one base away is much larger. These data come from a study of cytomegalovirus exposure and HLA in healthy donors (dated by TCRdb to between 2016 and 2019). A note on the overall study: In an earlier analysis of around 540 of the donors, 276 Gb of sequence data and 120 million or so unique TCR beta sequences from 180 million or so T cells were reported. An early release that covered roughly 600 HLA-typed donors contained around 300 gigabases of sequencing data and tens of millions of unique TCR sequences. The genetic ancestry cluster associated with self-reported Caucasian donors included 65% to 90% of the 300 to 400 genotyped donors. The study aimed to test whether signatures of past pathogen exposure could be identified by cataloging public T cell receptors. The T cell repertoires of 666 subjects were profiled by immunosequencing and related to cytomegalovirus serostatus. Along with the approximately 700-subject first cohort, a separate validation cohort of some 130 different subjects was used. High-throughput TCR immunosequencing, statistical association of individual TCRs with disease status, and machine learning were combined to predict cytomegalovirus infection status. In a later analysis, previously published TCR beta repertoires from several hundred donors were re-analyzed and high-resolution HLA genotyping was added so that TCR occurrence patterns could be studied. In the later analysis, no new phenotypic data were used to find candidate immune exposures; instead, reliance was placed on TCR beta sequences and their occurrence across donors. In an earlier analysis of more than 550 of the donors, high-throughput TCR beta sequencing was used to judge whether each TCR beta V gene segment behaved as functional or pseudogenic. Donor age, sex, ethnicity and CMV serostatus were collected together with the repertoire data. Genome-wide SNP genotypes for about 65% of the roughly 700 donors were used in a later genetic analysis, which treated that subset as a discovery cohort. Every repertoire in the discovery cohort had been generated on one and the same sequencing platform. Both class I and class II loci were covered by HLA typing, at four-digit resolution. The number of typed donors differed by locus: about 620-630 for A, B, C, DRB1 and DQB1; about 520 for DQA1; some 610 for DPA1; and some 450 for DPB1. Because of strong linkage in the cohort, 4 to 6 DR-DQ haplotypes were treated as single units for association and clustering. Among 398 genotyped donors of the cohort, an average of roughly 240,000 unique TCR beta nucleotide sequences were sequenced per donor, around a sixth of them non-productive.

Measured from the cysteine to the phenylalanine, the CDR3 is 14 residues long. CDR3 DNA only is kept here, 42 bases in frame from base 1. V and J are truncated by 7 bases and 0 bases respectively, leaving an intervening sequence of 10 bases. From the germline V gene, CDR1 is SNHLY and CDR2 is FYNNEI. Preparation of the library involved the immunoSEQ multiplex PCR assay. The multiplex PCR relied on a mix of 60 forward primers for TCR Vbeta segments and 13 reverse primers for TCR Jbeta segments. A multiplex PCR assay on genomic DNA amplified the CDR3 region of rearranged TCR beta genes. On the Illumina HiSeq System, the amplified TCR beta libraries were sequenced as 87-base-pair reads. The authors' analysis ran thus. In a later analysis, approximately 74 million unique TCR beta chains were counted across the 500 to 700 repertoires, and approximately 11 million of these chains were shared by at least two donors. Raw reads were error-corrected and collapsed into unique sequences with a nearest-neighbor algorithm that merged closely related sequences to remove PCR and sequencing errors. Alignment of CDR3 sequences to IMGT reference sequences was used to assign V, D and J gene segments. For a sequence to be retained, a match of at least six nucleotides was required to both a V gene segment and a J gene segment. A rearrangement was called productive if the CDR3 had no stop codons and remained in frame with V and J, and every other rearrangement was called non-productive. Following IMGT convention, CDR3 was defined as the stretch from the second conserved V-encoded cysteine up to the conserved J-encoded phenylalanine. The earlier analysis of roughly 590 of the donors excluded sequences that lacked an unambiguous match to a single V gene segment. In an earlier analysis of approximately 550 of the donors, V segments were called functional above 56.7% productive rearrangements and were called segregating when the between-donor standard deviation exceeded 5%. A statistical classification framework was built for diagnosing cytomegalovirus status from the catalog of TCR beta chain sequences. A later analysis assigned V and J genes by comparing TCR nucleotide sequences with IMGT/GENE-DB human TR gene sequences. In a later analysis, CDR3 sequences and most-parsimonious VDJ recombination scenarios were assigned using the TCRdist pipeline. A later analysis defined each TCR beta chain by its CDR3 amino acid sequence plus V-gene family, and excluded reads lacking a unique V-gene family. A later analysis removed 550 to 650 highly shared, low-generation-probability nucleotide sequences to deal with suspected cross-contamination and a sequencing artifact. In a later analysis, a clonal expansion index was calculated for each public chain from normalized within-repertoire ranks of inferred template counts. Generation probabilities in a later analysis came from a VDJ recombination model fitted to out-of-frame rearrangements, and those results were checked against IGoR. In a later analysis, hypergeometric tests were used to score TCR-TCR, TCR-HLA and TCR-CMV co-occurrence, with a repertoire-size bias correction applied to TCR pairs. A later analysis estimated false discovery rates by permuting HLA or CMV assignments 20 times. In a later analysis, co-occurring TCRs were grouped with DBSCAN, and TCRdist sequence similarity was added when clustering was performed within HLA-allele-positive subsets. Repertoires with fewer than 30,000 or more than 120,000 public chains were left out of co-occurrence clustering, as were five repertoires with anomalous nucleotide sharing. As stored in TCRdb, this immuneACCESS dataset retains in-frame rearrangements with V and J assigned. A fraction of the clones does not appear; measured against another copy, unresolved V genes explain less than half of the discrepancy, and the remainder lacks a known reason. V and J calls and clone size are copied from that table; D and trimming were computed from the DNA. Counted in this sample were about 57,000 clones; around 85% of them appeared once. The ten largest clonotypes hold about 2.8% of the sample.

The cohort was made up of about 610 healthy bone marrow donors. At the time of sampling, every cohort member was nominally healthy, though immune exposures that went unrecorded were likely present. The donor was CMV seronegative and was included in the group of a few hundred seronegative cohort members. A peripheral blood sample was provided by each donor, and peripheral blood mononuclear cells were used for TCR beta sequencing. The Qiagen DNeasy Blood Extraction Kit was used to extract genomic DNA from the blood cell samples. On the study overall, not on this receptor specifically: A later analysis reported that several top co-occurrence clusters appeared linked to parvovirus B19, influenza, CMV and Epstein-Barr virus. The authors suggested that the approach could potentially be extended to other disease states and immunological phenotypes. In a later analysis, HLA-associated TCR beta chains were found to be more clonally expanded and to have lower generation probabilities than equally common non-associated chains. A further reported finding was that TCR beta sequences accurately predicted the HLA-A and HLA-B alleles for most subjects in the first cohort. A total of fewer than 200 TCR beta chains were listed by the study as associated with cytomegalovirus. Some IMGT-functional V segments, including TRBV6-2 and TRBV6-3, could not be distinguished by the 87-base-pair reads and were therefore excluded. At a false discovery rate of 0.05, a later analysis linked 15,000 to 20,000 TCR beta sequences to specific HLA alleles. In a later genetic analysis, a missense DCLRE1C variant was associated with V-gene and J-gene trimming of TCR beta chains, and the association was replicated in an independent cohort. According to a later analysis, most CMV-associated TCR beta chains appeared to be HLA-restricted, and the HLA associations seemed to be driven largely by CMV exposure. Across donors, most TCR sequences were observed very rarely, whereas some public TCRs were present in many individuals. Roughly uniform sequencing depth across donors was assumed in presence/absence analyses, although this assumption may not hold. Three of the identified cytomegalovirus-associated TCR beta chains were confirmed in vitro to be specific for cytomegalovirus antigens. The cohort was sequenced for TCR beta chains only, and without alpha or paired-chain data the features that could be detected were limited. The only immune exposure information available for the cohort was CMV serostatus. Because counts were too low, seventeen rarely observed V segments, including chromosome 9 orphons, were left out of the earlier analysis of 587 of the donors. Because HLA typing was missing for some donors at each locus, association tests included only the typed subset. Strong co-occurrence of HLA alleles, especially DR and DQ, made assigning TCR associations to individual alleles difficult. In both the original and validation cohorts, the classifier was reported to diagnose cytomegalovirus status with high specificity and sensitivity. Correlated functional status among segregating V segments might be attributable to linkage disequilibrium, but an unknown experimental factor could not be ruled out. Compared with the roughly 670-donor mean, donors in an Asian-associated ancestry cluster had fewer N-insertions in productive TCRs, according to a later genetic analysis. Broadly in line with IMGT annotations, most TCR beta V segments showed up in productive rearrangements about 87% or about 30% of the time in an earlier analysis of 450 to 750 of the donors. A group of highly shared sequence variants was considered likely to be a technical artifact of the sequencing pipeline. According to a later analysis, TCR association rates differed among HLA loci, with DRB1 alleles showing the most associated TCRs and HLA-C alleles showing the fewest.

The sequenced sample consisted of PBMCs. This chain joins TRBV2 to TRBJ1-3; no D gene can be assigned with confidence. The clonotype was recovered from a woman aged 25 to 39 in good health and CMV-seronegative. The encoded CDR3 is CASKSESSGNTIYF. DNA sequence: TGTGCCAGCAAGAGTGAGAGCTCTGGAAACACCATATATTTT.